These 26 T cell receptor beta chains came from one sample sequenced in a study of cytomegalovirus exposure and HLA in healthy donors. 13 Jbeta primers and 60 Vbeta primers were used for the PCR. Clones were sequenced by immunoSEQ multiplex PCR, and TCRdb holds only the in-frame ones, with some missing. Here the sample spans under 250,000 clones, about 85% being singletons. Sequencing was carried out using PBMCs. All receptors come from a woman in her forties or fifties in good health and CMV-seropositive.

The table lists this clone with a few counts. The rearrangement joins TRBV7-3 to TRBJ1-2; D is unresolved. The CDR3 extends over 14 amino acids. Germline lookup yields CDR1 SGHTA and CDR2 FQGTGA. V lost 5 bases and J lost 7, with 17 bases in between. CDR3 sequence reads: CASSPRGVRGGYTF. The CDR3 region has the DNA TGTGCCAGCAGCCCACGCGGGGTTCGGGGTGGCTACACCTTC.

The genes are TRBV12-5 and TRBJ1-4, with D possibly matching TRBD1 (5 bases). V dropped 2 bases and J dropped 8 bases, with 12 bases sitting between them. CDR3 length: 14 amino acids. CDR1 is LGHNT, CDR2 FRNRAP, per germline. CDR3 sequence: CASGLTDSGEKLFF. CDR3 DNA: TGTGCTAGTGGTTTGACAGACAGTGGCGAAAAACTGTTTTTT.

The V call is TRBV7-2, the J call TRBJ1-4; TRBD1 aligns across 9 bases. J was trimmed by 3 bases and V by 5 bases; bases with no gene match: 4. CDR1 and CDR2 from the germline V gene are SGHTA and FQGNSA. There are 15 residues in the CDR3. The CDR3 protein is CASSRRQGANEKLFF. As DNA, the CDR3 is TGTGCCAGCAGCAGGCGACAGGGGGCTAATGAAAAACTGTTTTTT.

The chain has TRBV2 and TRBJ2-5, with TRBD1 identical over 7 bases. The J call may be in error: the DNA end matches TRBJ2-7 better. The CDR3 length is 14 residues. The germline CDR1 and CDR2 sequences are SNHLY and FYNNEI. The CDR3 region is CASRERDRDYEQYF. The CDR3 DNA follows: TGTGCCTCCCGAGAAAGGGACAGAGATTACGAGCAGTACTTC.

CDR3 region: CASSPGGDLYNSPLHF. In DNA form, the CDR3 reads TGTGCCAGCTCACCAGGAGGGGACCTCTATAATTCACCCCTCCACTTT. The gene calls are TRBV18 and TRBJ1-6, with a tentative D call TRBD1 (5 bases). Germline V gene sequence: CDR1 KGHSH, CDR2 LQKENI. The ends were cut back, 2 bases at V and 3 bases at J, with 11 bases in the middle. This CDR3 is 16 amino acids long.

The chain carries TRBV7-9 and TRBJ1-1; weak D call: TRBD1 (6 bases). The germline V gene has CDR1 SEHNR and CDR2 FQNEAQ (reference sequence). Trimming stripped 6 bases from V and 5 bases from J, with 25 bases between. This CDR3 region has 17 residues. The CDR3 nucleotides are TGTGCCAGCAGGCCAGGTCGCGTCGGGGGGCTTTTAACTGAAGCTTTCTTT. Translation: CASRPGRVGGLLTEAFF. Combining the CDR3 with reference TRBV7-9 and TRBJ1-1 gives the whole variable domain DTGVSQNPRHKITKRGQNVTFRCDPISEHNRLYWYRQTLGQGPEFLTYFQNEAQLEKSRLLSDRFSAERPKGSFSTLEIQRTEQGDSAMYLCASRPGRVGGLLTEAFFGQGTRLTVV.

V usage is TRBV7-9 and J usage is TRBJ1-5; TRBD1 is a possible D gene (5 bases). Trimming removed 5 bases at V and 6 bases at J, with 14 bases between. The length of the CDR3 is 14 residues. Germline lookup yields CDR1 SEHNR and CDR2 FQNEAQ (reference sequence). For the CDR3, the DNA is TGTGCCAGCAGCCACGGGGGGGTAAGTCAGCCCCAGCATTTT. Protein: CASSHGGVSQPQHF.

This chain links TRBV5-6 with TRBJ1-2; D remains ambiguous. The CDR3 contains 16 residues. V was shortened by 1 base and J by 8 bases, with 21 bases between the two germline ends. CDR1 SGHDT and CDR2 YYEEEE come from the germline V gene. CDR3 bases: TGTGCCAGCAGCTTGTTCGGAGGAATGGAGGAAAGCGGCTACACCTTC. Translation gives CASSLFGGMEESGYTF.

The J gene is TRBJ1-5, the V gene TRBV10-2, with 7 bases that match TRBD1. The germline V gene has CDR1 WSHSY and CDR2 SAAADI. CDR3 size: 17 residues. The ends lost 4 bases at V and 0 bases at J; junction bases unmatched: 9. The CDR3 reads CASSGRMGQLSNQPQHF. As DNA, the CDR3 is TGCGCCAGCAGTGGTCGCATGGGACAGCTTAGCAATCAGCCCCAGCATTTT.

The CDR3 DNA reads TGTGCCAGCTCACCAGTACAGACCCGCAATGAGCAGTTCTTC. Its protein is CASSPVQTRNEQFF. The V call is TRBV18, the J call TRBJ2-1; no reliable D call. V dropped 2 bases and J dropped 6 bases, with 11 bases sitting between them. Per the germline V gene, CDR1 is KGHSH and CDR2 is LQKENI. This CDR3 region has 14 residues.

This clone appeared a few times. V is TRBV5-1 and J is TRBJ1-3; D not certain. Between the trimmed V and J ends, which lost 0 bases and 2 bases, there was a span of 6 bases. CDR1 is SGHRS, CDR2 YFSETQ, per germline. CDR3 size: 14 residues. Written as DNA, the CDR3 is TGCGCCAGCAGCTTGGGAGATCCTGGAAACACCATATATTTT. It codes for CASSLGDPGNTIYF. Full variable domain (missing parts from reference TRBV5-1 and TRBJ1-3): KAGVTQTPRYLIKTRGQQVTLSCSPISGHRSVSWYQQTPGQGLQFLFEYFSETQRNKGNFPGRFSGRQFSNSRSEMNVSTLELGDSALYLCASSLGDPGNTIYFGEGSWLTVV.

In this sample, this clone turned up once. The V gene is TRBV7-9, the J gene TRBJ1-4, with D possibly being TRBD1 (5 bases). CDR3 size: 17 residues. Germline-derived CDR1 and CDR2 are SEHNR and FQNEAQ (reference sequence). Trimming shortened V by 6 bases and J by 1 base, and 18 bases separated the two germline ends. The CDR3 DNA sequence: TGTGCCAGCAGGCTAATCCCCGGAAGGGGAACTAATGAAAAACTGTTTTTT. This gives the protein CASRLIPGRGTNEKLFF.

This clone was picked up a small number of times. V and J are TRBV6-5 and TRBJ1-5, with 9 bases matching TRBD1. In germline, CDR1 is MNHEY, CDR2 SVGAGI. With V trimmed by 6 bases and J by 4 bases, 7 bases remained unmatched. The CDR3 covers 15 residues. As DNA, the CDR3 is TGTGCCAGCAGCGAGGGACAGGGTAGAAATCAGCCCCAGCATTTT. Amino acids: CASSEGQGRNQPQHF.

This chain links TRBV19 with TRBJ1-2; possibly TRBD1 for D (5 bases). The CDR3 loop spans 13 amino acids. Germline values: CDR1 LNHDA, CDR2 SQIVND (reference sequence). V dropped 7 bases and J dropped 9 bases, with 18 bases sitting between them. For the CDR3, the DNA is TGTGCCAGTACCGACCGGGGGGTCGGGAGCTACACCTTC. It codes for CASTDRGVGSYTF.

This CDR3 reads CASSLATLAGYGQGDDEQFF. CDR3 nucleotide sequence: TGTGCCAGCAGCTTAGCGACCCTGGCGGGTTATGGACAGGGGGACGATGAGCAGTTCTTC. The V call is TRBV7-8, the J call TRBJ2-1, with TRBD1 matching over 10 bases. CDR3 size: 20 residues. V was clipped by 0 bases and J by 8 bases; unmatched bases: 19. CDR1 and CDR2 from the germline V gene are SGHVS and FQNEAQ.

This clone was detected a few times. This is likely an artifact of a read error, given a far larger clone one base away. In the same sample, other DNA sequences code for this CDR3. The CDR3 protein is CASSLYGAGGNTEAFF. In nucleotides, the CDR3 is TGTGCCAGCAGCTTGTACGGGGCGGGGGGGAACACTGAGGCTTTCTTT. This chain links TRBV5-6 with TRBJ1-1, with D possibly matching TRBD1 (5 bases). Germline V gene data show CDR1 as SGHDT and CDR2 as YYEEEE. The CDR3 loop spans 16 amino acids.

The gene calls are TRBV18 and TRBJ2-2; 8 bases are a match to TRBD1. The CDR3 is 16 amino acids. The ends lost 4 bases at V and 2 bases at J; junction bases unmatched: 6. The germline CDR1 and CDR2 sequences are KGHSH and LQKENI. CDR3 residues: CASSLRTGINTGELFF. CDR3 nucleotides: TGTGCCAGCTCACTCCGGACAGGGATAAACACCGGGGAGCTGTTTTTT.

The chain employs TRBV19 and TRBJ1-1, with a tentative D call TRBD1 (6 bases). This CDR3 is built from 11 residues. Germline CDR1 reads LNHDA; CDR2 reads SQIVND (reference sequence). V lost 11 bases, J lost 7 bases, and 14 bases lay in between. The CDR3 reads CAGRGGGEAFF. The CDR3, as DNA: TGTGCCGGAAGGGGGGGCGGTGAAGCTTTCTTT.

This clone showed up just once. CDR3 amino acids: CASSGGYYGELFF. The CDR3 DNA sequence: TGTGCCAGCAGCGGGGGGTACTACGGGGAGCTGTTTTTT. The rearrangement uses TRBV2 and TRBJ2-2; TRBD2 matches 7 bases. Trimming removed 6 bases from V and 7 bases from J; junction bases left unmatched: 5. The CDR3 sequence is 13 residues long. Germline V gives CDR1 SNHLY, CDR2 FYNNEI.

This clone has just one count. This chain connects TRBV6-4 to TRBJ1-5; no definite D call. This CDR3 is built from 13 residues. Trimming removed 2 bases at V and 9 bases at J, with 11 bases between. The germline V gene has CDR1 MRHNA and CDR2 SNTAGT. DNA for the CDR3: TGTGCCAGCAGTGACAGATGGTCAGGGCCCCAGCATTTT. It codes for CASSDRWSGPQHF.

The chain couples TRBV5-4 to TRBJ1-1; D perhaps matches TRBD1 (5 bases). This CDR3 contains 14 residues. From germline, CDR1 is SGHNT and CDR2 YYREEE (reference sequence). The V end was cut by 1 base, the J end by 1 base, with 8 bases between. The CDR3 reads CASSLKQANTEAFF. The CDR3 coding sequence is TGTGCCAGCAGCTTGAAACAGGCGAACACTGAAGCTTTCTTT.

This clone was seen only once. V usage is TRBV6-5 and J usage is TRBJ1-2; tentatively, D is TRBD1 (6 bases). Germline V gene data show CDR1 as MNHEY and CDR2 as SVGAGI. V was trimmed by 0 bases and J by 8 bases, leaving 7 bases between them. The CDR3 spans 12 residues. Here the CDR3 reads CASSYSDRGYTF. DNA for the CDR3: TGTGCCAGCAGTTACTCTGACAGGGGCTACACCTTC.

This rearrangement joins TRBV29-1 to TRBJ1-5; D perhaps matches TRBD1 (5 bases). Germline loops: CDR1 SQVTM, CDR2 ANQGSEA. The CDR3 covers 14 residues. V was shortened by 6 bases and J by 7 bases, with 19 bases between the two germline ends. CDR3 protein: CSVANAGDNQPQHF. The CDR3 DNA is TGCAGCGTCGCGAATGCGGGGGATAACCAGCCCCAGCATTTT.

The table lists this clone with a count of one. The chain joins TRBV4-2 to TRBJ2-7; TRBD1 aligns across 9 bases. Unmatched junction bases numbered 10, after V lost 3 bases and J lost 4 bases. The germline V gene has CDR1 LGHNA and CDR2 YNFKEQ. The CDR3 sequence is 16 residues long. In DNA form, the CDR3 reads TGTGCCAGCAGCCAGGGGCCCACAGGGGGCGGTTACGAGCAGTACTTC. Translating gives CASSQGPTGGGYEQYF.

This chain connects TRBV5-1 to TRBJ2-3; 10 positions match TRBD2. With 6 bases clipped from V and 0 bases from J, the junction kept 7 bases outside the gene matches. This CDR3 spans 16 amino acids. In germline, CDR1 is SGHRS, CDR2 YFSETQ. The CDR3 is CASNELAGESTDTQYF. As DNA, the CDR3 is TGCGCCAGCAACGAGCTAGCGGGAGAGAGCACAGATACGCAGTATTTT.

V is TRBV6-4 and J is TRBJ2-1; TRBD1 is a possible D gene (6 bases). CDR3 length: 13 residues. Germline V gene data show CDR1 as MRHNA and CDR2 as SNTAGT. V lost 6 bases, J lost 4 bases, and 10 bases lay in between. The CDR3 loop reads CASRAGQYNEQFF. The CDR3 DNA is TGTGCCAGCAGAGCAGGACAGTACAATGAGCAGTTCTTC.